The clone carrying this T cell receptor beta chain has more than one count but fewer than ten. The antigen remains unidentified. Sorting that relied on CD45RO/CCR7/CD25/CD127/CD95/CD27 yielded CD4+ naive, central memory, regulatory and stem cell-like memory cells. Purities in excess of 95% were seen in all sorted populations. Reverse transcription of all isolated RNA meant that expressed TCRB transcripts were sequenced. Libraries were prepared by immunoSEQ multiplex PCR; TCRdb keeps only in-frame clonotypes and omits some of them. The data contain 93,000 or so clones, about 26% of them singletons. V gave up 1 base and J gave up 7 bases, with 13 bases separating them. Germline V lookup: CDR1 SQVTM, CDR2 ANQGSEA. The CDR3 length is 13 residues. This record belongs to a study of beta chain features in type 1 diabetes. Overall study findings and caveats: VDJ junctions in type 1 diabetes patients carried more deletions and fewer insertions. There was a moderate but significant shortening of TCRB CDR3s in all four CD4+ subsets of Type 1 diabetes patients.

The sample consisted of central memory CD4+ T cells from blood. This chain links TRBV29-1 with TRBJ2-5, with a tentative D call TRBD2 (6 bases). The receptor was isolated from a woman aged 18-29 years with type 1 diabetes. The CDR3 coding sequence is TGCAGCGTTGAAGTAGGCCAGGGAGGGACCCAGTACTTC. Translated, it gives CSVEVGQGGTQYF.